This T cell receptor beta chain was profiled in a study of blood T cell repertoires in COVID-19. In germline, CDR1 is LNHDA, CDR2 SQIVND (reference sequence). CDR3 size: 16 residues. V lost 0 bases and J 10 bases, leaving 16 bases between the germline ends. In the original workflow: Reference gene primers were amplified, and this amplification served to estimate nucleated cell counts. The data were produced by immunoSEQ multiplex PCR, yet TCRdb's version contains in-frame clones alone and is incomplete. The D gene and trimming were derived from the DNA, and the V and J assignments and clone size from that table. The table lists around 100,000 clones, more than 80% of them singletons.

V and J are TRBV19 and TRBJ1-6, with a possible D match to TRBD1 (6 bases). This TCR derives from a woman aged 55-69 years with acute or convalescent COVID-19. Sequenced input: peripheral blood. The CDR3 DNA reads as TGTGCCAGTAGTATAGATCGCGCAGGGGTAGGGTCACCCCTCCACTTT. Its translation: CASSIDRAGVGSPLHF. Together with reference TRBV19 and TRBJ1-6, the CDR3 gives the full variable domain: DGGITQSPKYLFRKEGQNVTLSCEQNLNHDAMYWYRQDPGQGLRLIYYSQIVNDFQKGDIAEGYSVSREKKESFPLTVTSAQKNPTAFYLCASSIDRAGVGSPLHFGNGTRLTVT.